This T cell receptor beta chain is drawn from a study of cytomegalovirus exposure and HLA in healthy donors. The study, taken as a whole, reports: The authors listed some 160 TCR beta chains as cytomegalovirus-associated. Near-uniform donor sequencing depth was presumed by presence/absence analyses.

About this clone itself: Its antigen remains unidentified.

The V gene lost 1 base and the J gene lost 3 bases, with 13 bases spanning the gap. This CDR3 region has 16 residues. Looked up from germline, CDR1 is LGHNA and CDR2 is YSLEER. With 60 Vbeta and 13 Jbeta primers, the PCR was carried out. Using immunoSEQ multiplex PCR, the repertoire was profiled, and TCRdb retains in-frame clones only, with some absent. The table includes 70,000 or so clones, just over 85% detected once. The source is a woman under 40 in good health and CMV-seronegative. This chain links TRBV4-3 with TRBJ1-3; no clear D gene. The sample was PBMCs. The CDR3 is CASSQALEAIGNTIYF. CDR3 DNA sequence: TGCGCCAGCAGCCAAGCTCTAGAGGCTATTGGAAACACCATATATTTT.